This T cell receptor (beta chain) is drawn from a study of blood T cell repertoires in COVID-19. Method: immunoSEQ multiplex PCR; TCRdb's copy keeps in-frame clones and lacks some. The table shows about 190,000 clones, with around 80% occurring only once. The V end lost 6 bases, the J end lost 2 bases, and 19 bases lay between the germline ends. The CDR3 covers 16 residues. In germline, CDR1 is MNHEY, CDR2 SMNVEV (reference sequence). The source of this sequence is a man aged 25-45 years with active or convalescent COVID-19. What was sequenced was peripheral blood. This sequence joins TRBV27 and TRBJ1-2; weak D call: TRBD1 (5 bases). CDR3 DNA sequence: TGTGCCAGCAGCCCCAAGCCACAGGACGCGAACTATGGCTACACCTTC. This translates into CASSPKPQDANYGYTF.